This T cell receptor beta chain was identified in a study of blood T cell repertoires in COVID-19. This CDR3 is 13 amino acids long. J lost 5 bases, V lost 6 bases, and 6 bases had no gene match. The germline gives CDR1 LGHNT, CDR2 FRNRAP. Sequencing was performed with immunoSEQ multiplex PCR; in TCRdb, only in-frame clones are kept and a portion is missing. The table records approximately 400,000 clones, approximately 89% of them present only once. The source of this sequence is a woman between 50 and 59 years old with COVID-19, enrolled during active disease. The V and J genes are TRBV12-5 and TRBJ1-1, with 7 bases matching TRBD1. Material: peripheral blood. The CDR3 region has the DNA TGTGCTAGTGGGACGACAGGGAGTACTGAAGCTTTCTTT. Translation: CASGTTGSTEAFF.